The rows below give T cell receptor beta chains drawn from one sample of a study of blood T cells in healthy people across ages. A single record per CDR3 protein comes from TCRdb applying MiXCR to the 5' RACE reads. The sample lists 1 million to 1.2 million distinct CDR3 sequences, around two fifths occurring once. Sample: blood. The receptors were gathered from a man between 18 and 35 years old in good health. Each CDR3 is given with its conserved first and last residue. Only part of the rows carry a size: once, few, many, or a class if the clone is expanded.

size	J	V	CDR3
.	TRBJ2-7	TRBV5-1	CASSPTGGLSGEQYF
.	TRBJ2-1	TRBV4-1	CASSQSGLPSYNEQFF
few	TRBJ1-4	TRBV5-1	CASSLLGTNEKLFF
.	TRBJ2-3	TRBV20-1	CSATSGGATQYF
many	TRBJ1-2	TRBV12-3/TRBV12-4	CASSFQGGYTF
.	TRBJ1-5	TRBV21-1	CASSKPWDRGPDSNQPQHF
few	TRBJ2-1	TRBV7-3	CASSRSGLANEQFF
.	TRBJ2-7	TRBV6-1	CTSSEVAGSYEQYF
few	TRBJ1-1	TRBV4-3	CASSQAEWGDTEAFF
few	TRBJ2-3	TRBV4-1	CASSQEEKDTQYF
.	TRBJ1-1	TRBV20-1	CSAVGQTNTEAFF
few	TRBJ1-1	TRBV20-1	CSARDSTGRTEAFF
few	TRBJ2-2	TRBV12-3/TRBV12-4	CASILGNTGELFF
.	TRBJ1-1	TRBV5-1	CASRSGVDTEAFF
few	TRBJ2-1	TRBV14	CASSLGAFNEQFF
.	TRBJ2-2	TRBV3-1	CASSPPEGPNTGELFF
few	TRBJ1-1	TRBV7-2	CASSLNRAAAEAFF
few	TRBJ2-3	TRBV9	CASSAKLAGVYTQYF
.	TRBJ2-7	TRBV4-3	CASNQGAQGSYEQYF
.	TRBJ1-2	TRBV20-1	CSASRSGQRGYTF
few	TRBJ2-7	TRBV20-1	CSAAERRSGYEQYF
few	TRBJ1-4	TRBV7-9	CASSLDPRGSYEKLFF
.	TRBJ1-2	TRBV27	CASSFQDGGRDGYTF
.	TRBJ2-7	TRBV28	CASRSFHNEQYF
.	TRBJ2-3	TRBV20-1	CSAQPGDRGTDTQYF
.	TRBJ2-5	TRBV20-1	CSARLSAGGTETQYF
.	TRBJ2-7	TRBV11-2	CASSALLRGEQYF
.	TRBJ1-4	TRBV21-1	CASSKVRGQPNEKLFF
.	TRBJ2-5	TRBV7-2	CASSLVQEQYF
few	TRBJ2-5	TRBV2	CASSEQGVFVETQYF
.	TRBJ1-1	TRBV12-3/TRBV12-4	CASSLTGDGEAFF
few	TRBJ1-2	TRBV20-1	CSASKGRYGYTF
.	TRBJ2-1	TRBV7-2	CASSLGARSEVQFF
.	TRBJ2-2	TRBV28	CASSRHSDTTGELFF
few	.	TRBV7-6	CASSSGQGSYNEQYF
few	TRBJ2-7	TRBV3-1	CASSHRDRDHEQYF
.	TRBJ2-1	TRBV27	CASSPRQFSYNEQFF
.	TRBJ1-5	TRBV12-3/TRBV12-4	CASSFRQGNSNQPQHF
.	.	TRBV2	CASMGERGLETQYF
.	TRBJ2-3	TRBV7-9	CASSKRVDTQYF
.	TRBJ1-1	TRBV5-6	CASTATGRGITEAFF
few	TRBJ1-2	TRBV3-1	CASSKYKSGGYTF